This entry describes one T cell receptor (beta chain). Original processing methods: Reference gene primer amplification gave nucleated cell count estimates. Measured with immunoSEQ multiplex PCR; TCRdb has only the in-frame clones, and not every one. That table is the source of V, J and clone size, and D and trimming were worked out from the DNA. The table has 190,000 or so clones, around 90% seen once. Germline values: CDR1 SEHNR, CDR2 FQNEAQ (reference sequence). V dropped 5 bases and J dropped 9; count of bases not matched to a gene: 5. The CDR3 runs to 14 residues. This sample is part of a study of blood T cell repertoires in COVID-19.

The clonotype comes from a man in his forties or fifties with active or convalescent COVID-19. V gene TRBV7-9 combines with J gene TRBJ1-6; 9 bases line up with TRBD1. The sequencing sample was made of peripheral blood. This chain's CDR3 is CASSERTGVSPLHF. CDR3 in DNA: TGTGCCAGCAGCGAGAGGACAGGGGTTTCACCCCTCCACTTT.